A single T cell receptor (beta chain) is shown here with its context. Its antigen remains unidentified. The record has no base qualities; no much larger clone is one base away. Other DNA sequences in this specimen translate into the identical CDR3. The data stem from a study of shared clonotypes between healthy human individuals (dated by TCRdb to 2020 to 2022). With regard to the full study: The cohort comprised two women and a few men aged 18 to 49 years. For each donor, CD4 naive and CD4 memory were each run on three plates, CD8 naive on two plates, and CD8 memory on one plate. The study deeply sequenced blood TCR repertoires of five healthy adults to estimate repertoire size and the extent of clonotype sharing between individuals. Different laboratories and diverse techniques were used to prepare libraries and sequence TCR repertoires, to increase sequencing depth and limit assay-specific biases. Per donor, leukapheresis produced somewhere between about 0.94 and 8.9 billion PBMCs. The paper as a whole reports these results and caveats: Only blood was sampled, and tissue TCR repertoires likely differ from those in blood. Because the study included only a small number of donors, the genetic and exposure-history diversity represented was limited. Pairwise subsampling led to the expectation that sequencing depth would affect the degree of clonotype sharing among donors. Compared with non-shared clonotypes, the clonotypes found in all four sorted-subset donors had higher generation probabilities. When a few donors were compared, the shared fraction of clonotypes was 5% to 6.5% for naive CD4, 3.5% to 4% for naive CD8, 2.3% for memory CD4, and 0.4% for memory CD8. Incomplete sequencing was indicated by rarefaction of sorted-subset datasets, despite the large sequencing depth. Naive subsets generally had larger estimated clonotype richness than memory subsets.

The donors were healthy, HIV-negative adults with no recently reported acute infections or vaccinations. Every donor was a Caucasian adult residing in Nashville, Tennessee, USA. CD4+ T cells were enriched by magnetic negative selection; naive cells were then positively selected on CD45RA, and the negative fraction formed the memory subset. Blood was collected by leukapheresis, and PBMCs were isolated by Ficoll-Histopaque density gradient centrifugation and then cryopreserved in liquid nitrogen vapor phase. Analytical flow cytometry was used to check the purity and quantity of every magnetically sorted T cell population. Genomic DNA was isolated from every sorted fraction and measured by UV absorbance on a Nanodrop 2000c. V and J lose 1 base and 4 bases, and a span of 10 bases separates them. The CDR3 holds 15 amino acids from the cysteine to the phenylalanine. The only DNA kept is the CDR3, 45 bases in frame from the first base. In the germline V gene (reference sequence), CDR1 corresponds to SEHNR and CDR2 to FQNEAQ.

Using the deep immunoSEQ assay, multiplex PCR amplified TCR CDR3 regions from genomic DNA. Extracted genomic DNA from each cell subset was spread evenly across all wells of several immunoSEQ 96-well plates, with each plate serving as a replicate. For sorted subsets, approximately 210 ng of genomic DNA, equivalent to tens of thousands of T cell genomes, went into each replicate PCR. The purified libraries were quantified using a Qubit 3.0 fluorometer, sized with a Bioanalyzer 2100, and then quantified again using the KAPA Library Quantification kit. Every immunoSEQ 96-well plate was sequenced on a dedicated single-read 150-cycle Illumina NextSeq 550 flow cell. The paper's data handling went like this. Because the immunoSEQ output included only junctional sequences and no quality scores, the filtering could not be the same as the filtering used for full-length reads. Sequences were annotated with PyIR, a Python wrapper for IgBLAST v1.9, and V/J genes and CDR3 were assigned using IMGT germline references. Reads were removed for weak V/J assignments (E-value above 1e-6), missing CDR3, stop codons, out-of-frame junctions, or ambiguous translated residues. V3J clonotypes were defined by identical inferred V gene, J gene, and CDR3 amino acid sequence. Percentage overlap between repertoires was computed as shared unique clonotypes divided by the size of the smaller repertoire. Richness of each repertoire was evaluated using RTK rarefaction, the Chao1 estimator, and Recon v2.1 estimates of unobserved clonotypes. For all TCRbeta clonotypes obtained by the gDNA method from a few donors, generation probabilities were computed with OLGA. In TCRdb, the immuneACCESS table is reduced to in-frame sequences with V and J assigned. These tables do not hold every clone; where another copy was compared, an unresolved V gene accounts for under half, and the others remain unexplained. For V, J and clone size, that table is used; D and trimming come from the DNA. The sample yields roughly 2.2 million clones; 90% to 95% were counted once. The ten largest clones take up about 0.37% of the sample.

Sequenced sample: naive CD4+ T cells from PBMCs. The sample's cell subset or site label, in plain terms: CD45RA+ positively selected. The origin of this receptor is a man younger than 35 in good health. Some clones in this sample may be carry-over from other donors' samples. This chain joins TRBV7-9 to TRBJ2-2; the D gene is perhaps TRBD1, on 6 matching bases. In nucleotide form, the sequence is TGTGCCAGCAGCTTAGTTCAGGGGAGCACCGGGGAGCTGTTTTTT. This gives the protein CASSLVQGSTGELFF. With all but the CDR3 taken from the reference TRBV7-9 and TRBJ2-2 genes, the full variable domain is: DTGVSQNPRHKITKRGQNVTFRCDPISEHNRLYWYRQTLGQGPEFLTYFQNEAQLEKSRLLSDRFSAERPKGSFSTLEIQRTEQGDSAMYLCASSLVQGSTGELFFGEGSRLTVL.